This is a list of T cell receptor beta chains from one sample in a study of cytomegalovirus exposure and HLA in healthy donors. The data were produced by immunoSEQ multiplex PCR, yet TCRdb's version contains in-frame clones alone and is incomplete. The sample gives 100,000 to 150,000 clones, 80% of which show up once; 1.2% is in the top ten. The specimen sequenced was PBMCs. These receptor sequences come from a female donor in good health and CMV-seronegative. CDR3s include the opening cysteine and the closing phenylalanine or tryptophan. The order of the fields is CDR3 protein, clone size, V gene, J gene. The listing skips clone size in some rows; elsewhere it reads once, few, many or a size class.

CDR3aa: CASSLGLAGGTYEQHF
abundance: NA
v_gene: TRBV7-6
j_gene: TRBJ2-7

CDR3aa: CASSLEGAGFNYGYTF
abundance: few
v_gene: TRBV28
j_gene: TRBJ1-2

CDR3aa: CASSRRLAGGETQYF
abundance: NA
v_gene: TRBV6-6
j_gene: TRBJ2-5

CDR3aa: CASSPYPVSDGGNTIYF
abundance: NA
v_gene: TRBV5-5
j_gene: TRBJ1-3

CDR3aa: CASSLAGGRPTGELFF
abundance: NA
v_gene: TRBV27
j_gene: TRBJ2-2

CDR3aa: CASRRGQYPNQPQHF
abundance: NA
v_gene: TRBV6-1
j_gene: TRBJ1-5

CDR3aa: CASRKQGNTEAFF
abundance: once
v_gene: TRBV6-5
j_gene: TRBJ1-1

CDR3aa: CAIRGDRGPNNEQFF
abundance: NA
v_gene: TRBV10-3
j_gene: TRBJ2-1

CDR3aa: CASSLGLAGAGEQFF
abundance: NA
v_gene: TRBV27
j_gene: TRBJ2-1

CDR3aa: CASSLRTAGGYEQYF
abundance: NA
v_gene: TRBV5-1
j_gene: TRBJ2-7

CDR3aa: CASSLAGGQGAVEQYF
abundance: NA
v_gene: TRBV5-1
j_gene: TRBJ2-7

CDR3aa: CAISEGGGGGANTGELFF
abundance: NA
v_gene: TRBV10-3
j_gene: TRBJ2-2

CDR3aa: CASSLHQGALSNTGELFF
abundance: NA
v_gene: TRBV28
j_gene: TRBJ2-2

CDR3aa: CASSIGGDRGRGPSYNEQFF
abundance: NA
v_gene: TRBV19
j_gene: TRBJ2-1

CDR3aa: CATIQGSTDTQYF
abundance: NA
v_gene: TRBV2
j_gene: TRBJ2-3

CDR3aa: CASSEYRGNQPQHF
abundance: NA
v_gene: TRBV25-1
j_gene: TRBJ1-5

CDR3aa: CASSEDRFYEQYF
abundance: NA
v_gene: TRBV14
j_gene: TRBJ2-7

CDR3aa: CASSQRTSGGAGELFF
abundance: NA
v_gene: TRBV7-8
j_gene: TRBJ2-2

CDR3aa: CASSSHGAVTGELFF
abundance: NA
v_gene: TRBV6-5
j_gene: TRBJ2-2

CDR3aa: CASSARVPAEWYEQYF
abundance: NA
v_gene: TRBV6-1
j_gene: TRBJ2-7

CDR3aa: CTSSQGTVNTEAFF
abundance: NA
v_gene: TRBV1
j_gene: TRBJ1-1

CDR3aa: CASGYSPGQTIGYNSPLHF
abundance: NA
v_gene: TRBV18
j_gene: TRBJ1-6

CDR3aa: CASSVYGYTF
abundance: NA
v_gene: TRBV25-1
j_gene: TRBJ1-2

CDR3aa: CASSLPYSGEGETQYF
abundance: NA
v_gene: TRBV5-1
j_gene: TRBJ2-5

CDR3aa: CASSESASARGTF
abundance: once
v_gene: TRBV10-2
j_gene: TRBJ1-5

CDR3aa: CAISKREATHEQYF
abundance: NA
v_gene: TRBV10-3
j_gene: TRBJ2-7

CDR3aa: CASSSLQGASGNTIYF
abundance: NA
v_gene: TRBV19
j_gene: TRBJ1-3

CDR3aa: CASSFGGEHFF
abundance: NA
v_gene: TRBV7-9
j_gene: TRBJ1-1

CDR3aa: CATGTGDSSPLHF
abundance: few
v_gene: TRBV6-5
j_gene: TRBJ1-6

CDR3aa: CSSSAGTTGGTYNEQFF
abundance: NA
v_gene: TRBV7-9
j_gene: TRBJ2-1

CDR3aa: CASDRVPSLNEKLFF
abundance: NA
v_gene: TRBV2
j_gene: TRBJ1-4

CDR3aa: CASSLGNLGLAGGYEQYF
abundance: few
v_gene: TRBV7-3
j_gene: TRBJ2-7

CDR3aa: CASRQTENTEAFF
abundance: NA
v_gene: TRBV6-5
j_gene: TRBJ1-1

CDR3aa: CASSRTGSGANVLTF
abundance: NA
v_gene: TRBV2
j_gene: TRBJ2-6

CDR3aa: CASSLGPRATNPSYNEQFF
abundance: NA
v_gene: TRBV27
j_gene: TRBJ2-1

CDR3aa: CAWISGRAFSEQFF
abundance: NA
v_gene: TRBV30
j_gene: TRBJ2-1

CDR3aa: CASSPRAGETQYF
abundance: NA
v_gene: TRBV7-2
j_gene: TRBJ2-5

CDR3aa: CASSQGLAPGELFF
abundance: NA
v_gene: TRBV27
j_gene: TRBJ2-2

CDR3aa: CASSAPLGSGANVLTF
abundance: NA
v_gene: TRBV5-6
j_gene: TRBJ2-6

CDR3aa: CASSQTRNRKTYAEAFF
abundance: NA
v_gene: TRBV4-1
j_gene: TRBJ1-1

CDR3aa: CASSTSGIYYNSPLHF
abundance: once
v_gene: TRBV5-6
j_gene: TRBJ1-6